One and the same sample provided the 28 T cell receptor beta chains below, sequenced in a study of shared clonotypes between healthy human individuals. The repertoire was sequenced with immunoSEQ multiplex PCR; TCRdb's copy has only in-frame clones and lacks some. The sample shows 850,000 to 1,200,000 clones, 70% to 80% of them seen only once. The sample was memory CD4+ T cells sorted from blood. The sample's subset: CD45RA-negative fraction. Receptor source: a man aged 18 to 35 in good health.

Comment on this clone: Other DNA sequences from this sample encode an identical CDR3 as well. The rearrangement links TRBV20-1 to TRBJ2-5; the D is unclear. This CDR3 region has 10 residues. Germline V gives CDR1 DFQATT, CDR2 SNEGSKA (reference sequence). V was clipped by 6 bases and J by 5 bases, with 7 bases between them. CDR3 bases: TGCAGTGCGACCCGGGAGACCCAGTACTTC. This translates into CSATRETQYF.

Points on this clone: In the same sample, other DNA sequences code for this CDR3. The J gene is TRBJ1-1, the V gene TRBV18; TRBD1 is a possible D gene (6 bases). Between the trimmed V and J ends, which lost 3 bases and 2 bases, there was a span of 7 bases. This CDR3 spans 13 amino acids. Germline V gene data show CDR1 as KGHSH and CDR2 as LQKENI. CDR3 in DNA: TGTGCCAGCTCACCGGGGGCCAACACTGAAGCTTTCTTT. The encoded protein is CASSPGANTEAFF.

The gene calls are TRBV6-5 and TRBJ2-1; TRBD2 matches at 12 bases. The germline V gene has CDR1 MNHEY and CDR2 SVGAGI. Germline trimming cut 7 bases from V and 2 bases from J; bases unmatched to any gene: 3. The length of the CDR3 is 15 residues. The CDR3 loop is CASKLAGGPYNEQFF. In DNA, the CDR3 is TGTGCCAGCAAACTAGCGGGAGGCCCCTACAATGAGCAGTTCTTC.

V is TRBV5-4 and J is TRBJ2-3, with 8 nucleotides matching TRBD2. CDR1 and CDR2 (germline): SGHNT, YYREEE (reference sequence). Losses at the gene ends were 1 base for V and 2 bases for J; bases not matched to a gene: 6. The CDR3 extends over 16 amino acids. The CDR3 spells CASSLTRGGATDTQYF. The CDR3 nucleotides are TGTGCCAGCAGCTTGACACGGGGGGGGGCCACAGATACGCAGTATTTT. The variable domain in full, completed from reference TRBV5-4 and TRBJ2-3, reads ETGVTQSPTHLIKTRGQQVTLRCSSQSGHNTVSWYQQALGQGPQFIFQYYREEENGRGNFPPRFSGLQFPNYSSELNVNALELDDSALYLCASSLTRGGATDTQYFGPGTRLTVL.

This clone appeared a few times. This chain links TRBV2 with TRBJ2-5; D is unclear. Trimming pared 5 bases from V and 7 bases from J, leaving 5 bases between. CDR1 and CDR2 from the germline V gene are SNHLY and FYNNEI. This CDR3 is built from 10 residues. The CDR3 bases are TGTGCCAGCAGTCGAGGGACCCAGTACTTC. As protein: CASSRGTQYF.

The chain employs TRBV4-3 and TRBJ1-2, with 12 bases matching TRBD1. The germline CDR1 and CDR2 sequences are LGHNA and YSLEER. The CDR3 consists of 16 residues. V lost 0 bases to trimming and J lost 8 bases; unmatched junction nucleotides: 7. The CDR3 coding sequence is TGCGCCAGCAGCCAAGATTTGGGACAGGGGGCTGAGGGCTACACCTTC. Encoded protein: CASSQDLGQGAEGYTF.

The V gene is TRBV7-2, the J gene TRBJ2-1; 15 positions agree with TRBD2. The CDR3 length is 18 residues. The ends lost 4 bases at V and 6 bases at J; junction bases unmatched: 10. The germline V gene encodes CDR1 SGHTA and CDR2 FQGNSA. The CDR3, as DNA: TGTGCCAGCAGCTCAATAGGACTAGCGGGAGGGTTCGGCAATGAGCAGTTCTTC. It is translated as CASSSIGLAGGFGNEQFF.

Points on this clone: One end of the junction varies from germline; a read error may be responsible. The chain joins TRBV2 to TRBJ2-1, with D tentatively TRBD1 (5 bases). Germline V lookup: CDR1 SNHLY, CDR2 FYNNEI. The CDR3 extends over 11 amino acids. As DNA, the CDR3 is TGTGCCAGCACTGAAGGGGTTCATGAGTTCTTC. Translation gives CASTEGVHEFF.

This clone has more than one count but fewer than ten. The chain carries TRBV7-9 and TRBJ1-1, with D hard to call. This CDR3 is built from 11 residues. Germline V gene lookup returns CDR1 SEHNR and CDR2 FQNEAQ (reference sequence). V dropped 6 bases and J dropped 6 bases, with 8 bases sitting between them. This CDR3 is CASSLIPEAFF. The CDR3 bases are TGTGCCAGCAGTCTGATCCCTGAAGCTTTCTTT. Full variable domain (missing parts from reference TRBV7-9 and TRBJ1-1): DTGVSQNPRHKITKRGQNVTFRCDPISEHNRLYWYRQTLGQGPEFLTYFQNEAQLEKSRLLSDRFSAERPKGSFSTLEIQRTEQGDSAMYLCASSLIPEAFFGQGTRLTVV.

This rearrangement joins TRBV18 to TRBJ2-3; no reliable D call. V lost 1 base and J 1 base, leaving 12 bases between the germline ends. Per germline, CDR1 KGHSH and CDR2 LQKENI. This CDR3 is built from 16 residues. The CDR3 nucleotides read TGTGCCAGCTCACCACTGGGCACCACCGGCACAGATACGCAGTATTTT. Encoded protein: CASSPLGTTGTDTQYF.

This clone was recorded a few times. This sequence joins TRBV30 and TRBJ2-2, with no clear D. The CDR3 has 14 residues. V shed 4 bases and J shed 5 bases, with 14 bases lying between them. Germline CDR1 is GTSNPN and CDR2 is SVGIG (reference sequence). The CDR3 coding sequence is TGTGCCTGGATGGATAAGGGCATTACCGGGGAGCTGTTTTTT. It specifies CAWMDKGITGELFF.

CDR3: CASSVQGSVIYGYTF. In DNA form, the CDR3 reads TGTGCCAGTAGTGTACAGGGTTCCGTAATCTATGGCTACACCTTC. The rearrangement links TRBV19 to TRBJ1-2; D might be TRBD1 (6 bases). This CDR3 region has 15 residues. The germline V gene has CDR1 LNHDA and CDR2 SQIVND (reference sequence). Trimming stripped 5 bases from V and 4 bases from J, with 17 bases between.

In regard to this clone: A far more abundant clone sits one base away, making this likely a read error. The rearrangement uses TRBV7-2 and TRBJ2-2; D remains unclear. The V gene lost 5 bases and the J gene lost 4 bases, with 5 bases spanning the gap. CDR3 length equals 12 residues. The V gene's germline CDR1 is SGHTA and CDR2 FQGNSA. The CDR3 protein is CASSQATGELFF. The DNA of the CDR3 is TGTGCCAGCAGCCAGGCCACCGGGGAGCTGTTTTTT.

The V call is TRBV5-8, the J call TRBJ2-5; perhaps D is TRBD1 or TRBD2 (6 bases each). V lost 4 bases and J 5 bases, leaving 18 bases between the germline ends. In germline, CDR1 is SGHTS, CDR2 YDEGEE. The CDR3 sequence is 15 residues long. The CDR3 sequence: CASSTGTQGRETQYF. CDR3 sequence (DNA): TGTGCCAGCAGCACCGGGACCCAGGGGAGGGAGACCCAGTACTTC. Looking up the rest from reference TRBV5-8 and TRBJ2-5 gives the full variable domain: EAGVTQSPTHLIKTRGQQATLRCSPISGHTSVYWYQQALGLGLQFLLWYDEGEERNRGNFPPRFSGRQFPNYSSELNVNALELEDSALYLCASSTGTQGRETQYFGPGTRLLVL.

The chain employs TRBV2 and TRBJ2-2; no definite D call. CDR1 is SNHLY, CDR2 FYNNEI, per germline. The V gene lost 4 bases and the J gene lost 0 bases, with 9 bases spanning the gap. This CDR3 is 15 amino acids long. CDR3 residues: CASSGPSPNTGELFF. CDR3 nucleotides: TGTGCCAGCAGTGGACCGTCCCCGAACACCGGGGAGCTGTTTTTT. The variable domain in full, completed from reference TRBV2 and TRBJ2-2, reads EPEVTQTPSHQVTQMGQEVILRCVPISNHLYFYWYRQILGQKVEFLVSFYNNEISEKSEIFDDQFSVERPDGSNFTLKIRSTKLEDSAMYFCASSGPSPNTGELFFGEGSRLTVL.

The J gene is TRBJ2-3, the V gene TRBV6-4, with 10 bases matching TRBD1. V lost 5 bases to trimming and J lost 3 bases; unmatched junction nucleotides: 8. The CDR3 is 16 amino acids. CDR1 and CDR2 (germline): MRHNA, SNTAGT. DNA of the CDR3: TGTGCCAGCAGTCCGGGACAGGGGTCGAGGACAGATACGCAGTATTTT. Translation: CASSPGQGSRTDTQYF.

The CDR3 here is CASSKGTGLTNEKLFF. The CDR3 region has the DNA TGTGCCAGCAGCAAGGGGACAGGGTTAACTAATGAAAAACTGTTTTTT. J is TRBJ1-4 and V is TRBV5-4; 9 nucleotides line up with TRBD1. Looked up from germline, CDR1 is SGHNT and CDR2 is YYREEE (reference sequence). Trimming removed 4 bases from V and 1 base from J; junction bases left unmatched: 5. This CDR3 spans 16 amino acids.

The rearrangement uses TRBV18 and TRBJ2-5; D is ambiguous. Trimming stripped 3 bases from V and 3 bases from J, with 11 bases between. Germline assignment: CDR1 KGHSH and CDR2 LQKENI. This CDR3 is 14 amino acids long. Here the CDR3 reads CASSPLVAEETQYF. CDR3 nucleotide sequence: TGTGCCAGCTCACCGCTTGTGGCAGAAGAGACCCAGTACTTC.

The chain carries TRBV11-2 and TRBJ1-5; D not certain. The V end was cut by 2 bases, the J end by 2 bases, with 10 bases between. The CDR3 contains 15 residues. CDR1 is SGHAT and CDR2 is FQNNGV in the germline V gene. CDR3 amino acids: CASSLTAAGNQPQHF. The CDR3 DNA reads TGTGCCAGCAGCTTAACCGCGGCCGGCAATCAGCCCCAGCATTTT.

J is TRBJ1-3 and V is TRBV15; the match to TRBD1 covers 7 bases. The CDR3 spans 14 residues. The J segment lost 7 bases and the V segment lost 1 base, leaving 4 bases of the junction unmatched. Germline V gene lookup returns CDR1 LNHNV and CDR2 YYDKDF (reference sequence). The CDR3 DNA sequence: TGTGCCACCAGCAGAGGACAGGGACGGAACACCATATATTTT. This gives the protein CATSRGQGRNTIYF.

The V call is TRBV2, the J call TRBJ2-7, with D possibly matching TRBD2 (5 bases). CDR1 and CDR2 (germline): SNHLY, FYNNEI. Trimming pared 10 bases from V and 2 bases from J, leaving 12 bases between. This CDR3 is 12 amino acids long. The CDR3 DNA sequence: TGTGCCACCTCCGGGGAGACCTACGAGCAGTACTTC. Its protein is CATSGETYEQYF.

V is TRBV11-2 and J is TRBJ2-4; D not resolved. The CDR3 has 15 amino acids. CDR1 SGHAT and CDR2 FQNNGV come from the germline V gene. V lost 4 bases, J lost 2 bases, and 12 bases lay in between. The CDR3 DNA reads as TGTGCCAGCAGCTATGACACCGGCACCAAAAACATTCAGTACTTC. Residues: CASSYDTGTKNIQYF.

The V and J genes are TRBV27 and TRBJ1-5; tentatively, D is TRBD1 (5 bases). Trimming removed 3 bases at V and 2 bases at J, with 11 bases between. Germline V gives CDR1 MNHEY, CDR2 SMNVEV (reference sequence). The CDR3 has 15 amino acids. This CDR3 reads CASSLDPGGNQPQHF. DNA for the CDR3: TGTGCCAGCAGTTTGGACCCGGGGGGCAATCAGCCCCAGCATTTT.

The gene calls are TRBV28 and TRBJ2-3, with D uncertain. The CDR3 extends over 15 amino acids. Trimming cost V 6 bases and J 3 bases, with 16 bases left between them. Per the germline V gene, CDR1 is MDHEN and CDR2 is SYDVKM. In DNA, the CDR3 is TGTGCCAGCAGAGACCCAGGACGGCTTACAGATACGCAGTATTTT. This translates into CASRDPGRLTDTQYF.

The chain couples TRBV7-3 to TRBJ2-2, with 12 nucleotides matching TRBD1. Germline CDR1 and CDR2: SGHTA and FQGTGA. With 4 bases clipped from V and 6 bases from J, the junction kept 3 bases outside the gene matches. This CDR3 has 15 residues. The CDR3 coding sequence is TGTGCCAGCAGCTGGGACAGGGGGCTGGCCGGGGAGCTGTTTTTT. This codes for CASSWDRGLAGELFF.

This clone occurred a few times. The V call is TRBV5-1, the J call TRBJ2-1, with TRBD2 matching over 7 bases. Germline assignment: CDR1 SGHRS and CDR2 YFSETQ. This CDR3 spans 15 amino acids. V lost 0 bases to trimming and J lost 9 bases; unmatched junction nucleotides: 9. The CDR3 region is CASSLVGGGSGEQFF. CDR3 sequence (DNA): TGCGCCAGCAGCTTGGTTGGGGGAGGGAGTGGTGAGCAGTTCTTC.

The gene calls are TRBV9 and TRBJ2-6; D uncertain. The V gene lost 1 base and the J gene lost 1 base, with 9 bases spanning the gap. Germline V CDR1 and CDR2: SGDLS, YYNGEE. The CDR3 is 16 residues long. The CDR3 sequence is CASSVTKRSGANVLTF. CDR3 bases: TGTGCCAGCAGCGTAACGAAAAGATCTGGGGCCAACGTCCTGACTTTC. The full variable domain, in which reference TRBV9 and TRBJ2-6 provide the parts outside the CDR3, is DSGVTQTPKHLITATGQRVTLRCSPRSGDLSVYWYQQSLDQGLQFLIQYYNGEERAKGNILERFSAQQFPDLHSELNLSSLELGDSALYFCASSVTKRSGANVLTFGAGSRLTVL.

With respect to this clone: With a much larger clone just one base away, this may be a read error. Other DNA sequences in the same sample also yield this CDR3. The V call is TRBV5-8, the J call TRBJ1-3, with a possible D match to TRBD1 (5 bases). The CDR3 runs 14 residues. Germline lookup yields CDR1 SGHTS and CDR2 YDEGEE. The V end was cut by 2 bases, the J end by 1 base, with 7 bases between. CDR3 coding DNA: TGTGCCAGCAGCTTCAGGGATTCTGGAAACACCATATATTTT. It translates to CASSFRDSGNTIYF.